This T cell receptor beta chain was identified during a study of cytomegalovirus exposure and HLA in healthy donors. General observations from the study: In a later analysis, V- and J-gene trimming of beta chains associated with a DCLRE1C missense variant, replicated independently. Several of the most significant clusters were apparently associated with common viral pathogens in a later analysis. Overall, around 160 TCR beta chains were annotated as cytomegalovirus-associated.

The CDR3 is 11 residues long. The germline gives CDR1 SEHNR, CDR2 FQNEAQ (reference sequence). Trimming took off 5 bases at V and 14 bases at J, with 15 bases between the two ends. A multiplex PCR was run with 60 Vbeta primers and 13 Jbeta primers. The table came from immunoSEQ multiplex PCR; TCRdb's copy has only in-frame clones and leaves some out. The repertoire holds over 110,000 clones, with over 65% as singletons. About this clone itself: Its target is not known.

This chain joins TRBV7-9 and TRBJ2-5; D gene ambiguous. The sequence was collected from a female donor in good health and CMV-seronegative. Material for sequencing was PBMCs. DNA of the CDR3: TGTGCCAGCAGCCGCGACGAGGCTTTATACTTC. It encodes CASSRDEALYF.